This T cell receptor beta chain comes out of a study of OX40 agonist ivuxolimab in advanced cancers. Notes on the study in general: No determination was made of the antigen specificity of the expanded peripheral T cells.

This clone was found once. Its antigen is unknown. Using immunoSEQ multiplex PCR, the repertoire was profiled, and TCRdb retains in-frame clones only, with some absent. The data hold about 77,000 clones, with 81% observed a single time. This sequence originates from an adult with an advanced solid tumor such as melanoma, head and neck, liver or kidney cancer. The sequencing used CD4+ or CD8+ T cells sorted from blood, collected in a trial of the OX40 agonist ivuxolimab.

CDR3 loop: CASRGTRSRGLYF. The DNA for the CDR3 is TGTGCCAGCAGAGGGACTAGATCAAGAGGTCTCTACTTC. The rearrangement links TRBV27 to TRBJ2-7; 8 bases line up with TRBD2. V was clipped by 6 bases and J by 13 bases; unmatched bases: 14. Germline V CDR1 and CDR2: MNHEY, SMNVEV (reference sequence). CDR3 length equals 13 residues.